This T cell receptor (beta chain) was recovered during a study of early T cells in non-severe SARS-CoV-2 infection. At the level of the study: Sequenced bulk RNA came from whole blood that was unsorted, and chains were unpaired. General study results and limits: A preference for anti-spike CD8 responses marked VDJdb matching, which missed private and CD4 specificities.

Individually, cDNA molecules had unique molecular identifiers attached to them. TCRdb independently ran MiXCR on the 5' RACE reads; one entry per CDR3 protein. The sample lists 75,000 to 100,000 distinct CDR3 sequences, approximately 15% occurring once. This clonotype was picked up a small number of times. Antigen unknown. The V gene's germline CDR1 is SQVTM and CDR2 ANQGSEA. With 1 base removed from V and 7 bases from J, the gap between germline ends came to 8 bases. The CDR3 has 13 amino acids. The TCR was taken from an adult who was a healthcare worker with PCR-confirmed SARS-CoV-2 infection or an uninfected control (not recorded which). The gene calls are TRBV29-1 and TRBJ1-6, with D uncertain. The source material was whole blood. In DNA form, the CDR3 reads TGCAGCGTTGAAGGAGGGCGGAATTCACCCCTCCACTTT. Residues: CSVEGGRNSPLHF.